This T cell receptor (beta chain) was recovered during a study of cytomegalovirus exposure and HLA in healthy donors (dated by TCRdb to 2016 to 2017). Regarding the complete study: In an earlier analysis of several hundred of the donors, 276 Gb of sequence data and some 120 million unique TCR beta sequences from 180 million or so T cells were reported. Along with the approximately 700-subject first cohort, a separate validation cohort of over a hundred different subjects was used. Among under 450 genotyped donors of the cohort, an average of about 240,000 unique TCR beta nucleotide sequences were sequenced per donor, roughly 20% of them non-productive. High-throughput TCR immunosequencing, statistical association of individual TCRs with disease status, and machine learning were combined to predict cytomegalovirus infection status. About 5 DR-DQ haplotypes were handled as single units for association and clustering, since linkage in the cohort was strong. Genome-wide SNP genotypes for about 65% of the 666 donors were used in a later genetic analysis, which treated that subset as a discovery cohort. All discovery cohort repertoires had been generated using a single sequencing platform. The number of donors typed differed by locus, with about 629-630 for A, B, C, DRB1 and DQB1, over 500 for DQA1, 600 to 610 for DPA1, and 472 for DPB1. An earlier analysis of more than 450 of the donors used high-throughput TCR beta sequencing to judge whether each TCR beta V gene segment behaved as functional or pseudogenic. Of the 300 to 450 genotyped donors, approximately 83% fell in the genetic ancestry cluster associated with self-reported Caucasian donors. Donor age, sex, ethnicity and CMV serostatus were compiled together with the repertoire data. To study patterns of TCR occurrence, a later analysis re-analyzed previously published TCR beta repertoires from around 660 donors and added high-resolution HLA genotyping. The study aimed to test whether cataloging public T cell receptors could reveal signatures of past pathogen exposure. Approximately 310 gigabases of sequencing data and around 87 million unique TCR sequences were included in an early release covering about 700 HLA-typed donors. The T cell repertoires of around 670 subjects were profiled by immunosequencing and related to cytomegalovirus serostatus. In the later analysis, no new phenotypic data were used to find candidate immune exposures; instead, reliance was placed on TCR beta sequences and their occurrence across donors. Both class I and class II loci were covered by HLA typing, at four-digit resolution. Results and caveats for the whole study, not just this receptor: When HLA alleles, especially DR and DQ, strongly co-occurred, attributing TCR associations to individual alleles was difficult. According to a later analysis, parvovirus B19, influenza, CMV and Epstein-Barr virus appeared linked to several top co-occurrence clusters. Some IMGT-functional V segments, including TRBV6-2 and TRBV6-3, could not be told apart with the 87-base-pair reads, so those segments were excluded. According to the authors, the approach could potentially be generalized to other disease states and immunological phenotypes. Because counts were too low, some 17 rarely observed V segments, including chromosome 9 orphons, were excluded from the earlier analysis of several hundred of the donors. Compared with the approximately 720-donor mean, donors in an Asian-associated ancestry cluster had fewer N-insertions in productive TCRs, according to a later genetic analysis. In the study, around 150 TCR beta chains were listed as associated with cytomegalovirus. Because HLA typing was missing for some donors at each locus, association tests included only the typed subset. The classifier was reported to diagnose cytomegalovirus status with high specificity and sensitivity in both the original cohort and the validation cohort. A further reported finding was that TCR beta sequences accurately predicted the HLA-A and HLA-B alleles for most subjects in the first cohort. According to a later analysis, most CMV-associated TCR beta chains appeared to be HLA-restricted, and the HLA associations seemed to be driven largely by CMV exposure. Specific HLA alleles were associated with more than 15,000 TCR beta sequences at a false discovery rate of 0.05 in a later analysis. In a later genetic analysis, a missense DCLRE1C variant was associated with V-gene and J-gene trimming of TCR beta chains, and the association was replicated in an independent cohort. Compared with equally common non-associated chains, HLA-associated TCR beta chains in a later analysis were more clonally expanded and had lower generation probabilities. Sequencing depth was assumed to be roughly uniform across donors in the presence/absence analyses, though that assumption may not hold. Across donors, most TCR sequences were observed very rarely, whereas some public TCRs were present in many individuals. In an earlier analysis of 500 to 650 of the donors, most TCR beta V segments appeared in productive rearrangements about 90% or about 30% of the time, broadly matching IMGT annotations. In vitro tests confirmed that three of the cytomegalovirus-associated TCR beta chains recognize cytomegalovirus antigens. In a later analysis, TCR association rates were found to vary across HLA loci, with the most associated TCRs seen for DRB1 alleles and the fewest for HLA-C alleles. A group of highly shared sequence variants was considered likely to be a technical artifact of the sequencing pipeline. Linkage disequilibrium might explain the correlated functional status among segregating V segments, but an unknown experimental factor could not be excluded. The only immune exposure information available for the cohort was CMV serostatus. The cohort was sequenced for TCR beta chains only, and without alpha or paired-chain data the features that could be detected were limited.

This clone was counted a few times. Its antigen is currently not known. Base quality data are lacking; no much larger clone is found one base away. Taken from cysteine to phenylalanine, the CDR3 has 14 residues. The DNA shown is the 42-base CDR3, in frame from base 1. Between the V and J ends, shortened by 3 bases and 2 bases respectively, the junction contains 11 bases. Per the germline V gene (reference sequence), GTSNPN is the CDR1 and SVGIG is the CDR2. In total, approximately 690 healthy bone marrow donors made up the cohort. At the time of sampling, every cohort member was nominally healthy, though immune exposures that went unrecorded were likely present. The donor was CMV seropositive and belonged to the group of 250 to 350 seropositive cohort members. Each donor provided a peripheral blood sample, and peripheral blood mononuclear cells were used for TCR beta sequencing. Genomic DNA extraction from the blood cell samples was performed with the Qiagen DNeasy Blood Extraction Kit.

Library construction relied on the immunoSEQ multiplex PCR assay. For the multiplex PCR, a mixture combining 60 forward primers for TCR Vbeta segments and 13 reverse primers for TCR Jbeta segments was used. A multiplex PCR assay on genomic DNA amplified the CDR3 region of rearranged TCR beta genes. The Illumina HiSeq System was used to sequence the amplified TCR beta libraries as 87-base-pair reads. The paper's data handling went like this. A later analysis tallied 75 million to 85 million unique TCR beta chains across the 700 or so repertoires, and about 12 million of those chains were shared by two or more donors. A nearest-neighbor algorithm error-corrected the raw reads and collapsed the reads into unique sequences, merging closely related sequences to remove PCR and sequencing errors. To assign V, D and J gene segments, CDR3 sequences were aligned to IMGT reference sequences. Each retained sequence needed at least a six-nucleotide match to both a V gene segment and a J gene segment. A rearrangement was called productive if the CDR3 had no stop codons and remained in frame with V and J, and every other rearrangement was called non-productive. Following IMGT convention, CDR3 was defined as the stretch from the second conserved V-encoded cysteine to the conserved J-encoded phenylalanine. Sequences without an unambiguous match to a single V gene segment were excluded from the earlier analysis of about 640 of the donors. In an earlier analysis of 587 of the donors, a V segment was called functional when productive rearrangements were above 56.7%, and segregating when the standard deviation between donors exceeded 5%. A statistical classification framework was built to diagnose cytomegalovirus status from the catalog of TCR beta chain sequences. In a later analysis, TCR nucleotide sequences were compared against IMGT/GENE-DB human TR gene sequences so that V and J genes could be assigned. Using the TCRdist pipeline, a later analysis assigned CDR3 sequences along with most-parsimonious VDJ recombination scenarios. In a later analysis, each TCR beta chain was defined by its CDR3 amino acid sequence together with its V-gene family, and reads lacking a unique V-gene family were excluded. As a way to deal with suspected cross-contamination and a sequencing artifact, a later analysis dropped 640 or so nucleotide sequences that were highly shared and had low generation probability. In a later analysis, a clonal expansion index for each public chain was calculated from normalized within-repertoire ranks of inferred template counts. Generation probabilities in a later analysis came from a VDJ recombination model fitted to out-of-frame rearrangements, and those results were checked against IGoR. A later analysis scored TCR-TCR, TCR-HLA and TCR-CMV co-occurrence with hypergeometric tests, applying a repertoire-size bias correction to TCR pairs. False discovery rates were estimated in a later analysis by permuting HLA or CMV assignments 20 times. In a later analysis, co-occurring TCRs were grouped with DBSCAN, and TCRdist sequence similarity was added when clustering was performed within HLA-allele-positive subsets. For co-occurrence clustering, repertoires with fewer than 30,000 or more than 120,000 public chains were excluded, along with several repertoires with anomalous nucleotide sharing. TCRdb retrieved this table from immuneACCESS and kept in-frame rearrangements only. Not all clones are present; in checked studies, unresolved V genes account for under half, and no reason is known for the remainder. The D gene and trimming were derived from the DNA, and the V and J assignments and clone size from that table. Within this sample are 180,000 or so clones, with about 75% of them counted one time only. The ten largest account for about 14% of the sample.

The sample taken for sequencing was PBMCs. The receptor comes from a man aged 45-65 years in good health and CMV-seropositive. The rearranged chain carries TRBV30 and TRBJ1-3; the D gene cannot be named for sure. The CDR3 sequence is CAWRKVTAGNTIYF. In nucleotides, the sequence is TGTGCCTGGAGAAAGGTGACTGCTGGAAACACCATATATTTT.